This T cell receptor (beta chain) was sequenced in a study of blood T cell repertoires in COVID-19. Across the study: Sources were T cells, B-cell-depleted T cells, or PBMCs; the material itself was cDNA or gDNA.

Assay: immunoSEQ multiplex PCR; the TCRdb copy retains only in-frame clones and omits some. The table lists around 250,000 clones, 70% to 90% of them singletons. This CDR3 contains 13 residues. Trimming left V 0 bases short and J 7 bases short, with 7 bases between. Looked up from germline, CDR1 is LGHNA and CDR2 is YSLEER. The sequenced sample consisted of peripheral blood. The source is a woman in her sixties or seventies with active or convalescent COVID-19. This sequence joins TRBV4-3 and TRBJ1-5; D uncertain. In DNA form, the CDR3 reads TGCGCCAGCAGCCAAGAGACAAGGCAGCCCCAGCATTTT. This codes for CASSQETRQPQHF.